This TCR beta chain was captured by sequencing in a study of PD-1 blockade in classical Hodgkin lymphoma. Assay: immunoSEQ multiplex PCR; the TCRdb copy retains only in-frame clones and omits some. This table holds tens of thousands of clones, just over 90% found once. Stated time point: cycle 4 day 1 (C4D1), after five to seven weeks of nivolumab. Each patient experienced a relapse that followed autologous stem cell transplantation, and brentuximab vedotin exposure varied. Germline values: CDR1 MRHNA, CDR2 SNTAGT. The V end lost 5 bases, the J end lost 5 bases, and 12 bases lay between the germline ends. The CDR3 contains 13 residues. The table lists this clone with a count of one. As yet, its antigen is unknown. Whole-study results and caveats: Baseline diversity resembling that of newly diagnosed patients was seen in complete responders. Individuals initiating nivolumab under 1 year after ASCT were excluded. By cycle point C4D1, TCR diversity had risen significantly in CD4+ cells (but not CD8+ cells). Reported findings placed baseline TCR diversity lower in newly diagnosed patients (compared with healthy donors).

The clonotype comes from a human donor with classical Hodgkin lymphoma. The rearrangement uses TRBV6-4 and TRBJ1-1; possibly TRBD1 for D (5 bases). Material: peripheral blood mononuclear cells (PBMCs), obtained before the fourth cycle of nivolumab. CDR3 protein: CASSLGRGTEAFF. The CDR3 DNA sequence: TGTGCCAGCAGTCTGGGGCGGGGGACTGAAGCTTTCTTT.